This TCR beta chain appears in the sequencing data of a study of post-analysis software for immune sequencing data. At least ten counts were recorded for this clonotype. Its antigen is not known. Study results and limitations: Patients used about 5 TRBV segments, including TRBV5-6, TRBV5-1 and TRBV20-1, more often than controls.

Germline V gene sequence: CDR1 MRHNA, CDR2 SNTAGT. The CDR3 is made up of 16 amino acids. V shed 3 bases, J shed 0 bases, and the junction held 4 bases outside the gene matches. TCR beta cDNA libraries included unique molecular identifiers. Using its own MiXCR run on the PCR reads, TCRdb lists one record per CDR3 protein. The data hold about 760,000 distinct CDR3 sequences, with 30% observed a single time. The material sequenced was blood. The chain employs TRBV6-4 and TRBJ2-3, with 9 bases aligning to TRBD2. This TCR came from a girl aged 5-17 years with multiple sclerosis. CDR3 in amino acids: CASSDEAGGSTDTQYF. The DNA for the CDR3 is TGTGCCAGCAGTGATGAAGCGGGGGGAAGCACAGATACGCAGTATTTT.